There are many counts of the clone carrying this TCR beta chain. The sample originates from a study of blood T cells in healthy people across ages. Then a second PCR, running roughly 6 to 11 cycles, was carried out with a sample-barcoded 5' primer and a J-beta primer mix. Using its own MiXCR run on the 5' RACE reads, TCRdb lists one record per CDR3 protein. This sample has approximately 810,000 distinct CDR3 sequences, with 29% found just once. This TCR came from a woman older than 75 in good health. Sample: blood.

The CDR3: CASSLAGGAAYGYTF. The CDR3 nucleotides read TGTGCCAGCAGCTTAGCGGGGGGGGCGGCCTATGGCTACACCTTC. V and J are TRBV7-8 and TRBJ1-2; TRBD1 is a possible D gene (6 bases). CDR3 size: 15 residues. The V end was cut by 0 bases, the J end by 4 bases, with 12 bases between. Germline V gives CDR1 SGHVS, CDR2 FQNEAQ. Using reference TRBV7-8 and TRBJ1-2 for the parts outside the CDR3, the full variable domain is GAGVSQSPRYKVAKRGQDVALRCDPISGHVSLFWYQQALGQGPEFLTYFQNEAQLDKSGLPSDRFFAERPEGSVSTLKIQRTQQEDSAVYLCASSLAGGAAYGYTFGSGTRLTVV.